Listed here are 31 T cell receptor beta chains from one sample, sequenced in a study of blood T cell repertoires in COVID-19. The data were produced by immunoSEQ multiplex PCR, yet TCRdb's version contains in-frame clones alone and is incomplete. Of some 240,000 clones listed, 70% to 90% are singletons. Material for sequencing was PBMCs or T cells enriched from blood (not recorded which). The receptors shown here come from a woman aged 40 to 50 with acute COVID-19.

The rearrangement joins TRBV6-5 to TRBJ2-7; a weak D match, TRBD2 (5 bases). Trimming took off 7 bases at V and 4 bases at J, with 14 bases between the two ends. In germline, CDR1 is MNHEY, CDR2 SVGAGI. This CDR3 comprises 13 residues. The DNA of the CDR3 is TGTGCCAGCAATCCGGACCGAGGGTACGAGCAGTACTTC. The encoded protein is CASNPDRGYEQYF.

This chain connects TRBV25-1 to TRBJ2-7, with TRBD1 matching over 9 bases. CDR3 length: 14 amino acids. With 6 bases clipped from V and 3 bases from J, the junction kept 6 bases outside the gene matches. Germline V gives CDR1 MGHDK, CDR2 SYGVNS. The CDR3 reads CASSPGQGLYEQYF. CDR3 coding DNA: TGTGCCAGCAGCCCGGGACAGGGTCTCTACGAGCAGTACTTC.

This clone was seen once. V and J are TRBV11-3 and TRBJ1-1, with TRBD1 as a possible D gene (5 bases). This CDR3 contains 14 residues. Trimming stripped 0 bases from V and 7 bases from J, with 12 bases between. Looked up from germline, CDR1 is SGHNT and CDR2 is YENEEA. For the CDR3, the DNA is TGTGCCAGCAGCTTAGATATCAGGGAAGATGAAGCTTTCTTT. It codes for CASSLDIREDEAFF.

The chain employs TRBV6-6 and TRBJ1-5; D may be TRBD1 (6 bases). The germline V gene has CDR1 MNHNY and CDR2 SVGAGI (reference sequence). This CDR3 is 16 amino acids long. The V gene lost 0 bases and the J gene lost 5 bases, with 14 bases spanning the gap. In DNA, the CDR3 is TGTGCCAGCAGTTACTCGAGGGGGGGAGATTATCAGCCCCAGCATTTT. Translation: CASSYSRGGDYQPQHF.

CDR3 loop: CASSIGSSNQPQHF. The CDR3 DNA reads TGTGCCAGTAGTATAGGGAGTTCCAATCAGCCCCAGCATTTT. The chain carries TRBV19 and TRBJ1-5; no firm D call. This CDR3 contains 14 residues. Trimming took off 1 base at V and 3 bases at J, with 7 bases between the two ends. CDR1 and CDR2 from the germline V gene are LNHDA and SQIVND (reference sequence).

This clone was picked up one time. The rearrangement uses TRBV5-1 and TRBJ1-1, with 8 bases identical to TRBD1. Per germline, CDR1 SGHRS and CDR2 YFSETQ. Losses at the gene ends were 1 base for V and 5 bases for J; bases not matched to a gene: 10. The CDR3 has 16 amino acids. CDR3 bases: TGCGCCAGCAGCTTGACCCTAACAGGGGGAGGAACTGAAGCTTTCTTT. Translation gives CASSLTLTGGGTEAFF.

V usage is TRBV1 and J usage is TRBJ2-1; the table's TRBD2 call for D was not verified on the DNA. TRBV1 is a pseudogene. The CDR3 totals 16 residues. The CDR3 here is CTSSQGTKGSYNEQFF. CDR3 nucleotides: TGCACCAGCAGCCAAGGGACTAAAGGCTCCTACAATGAGCAGTTCTTC.

The CDR3 reads CAAGLGTYNEQFF. The CDR3 nucleotides read TGTGCCGCGGGGTTGGGTACCTACAATGAGCAGTTCTTC. This chain connects TRBV27 to TRBJ2-1; D possibly corresponds to TRBD2 (6 bases). CDR1 and CDR2 from the germline V gene are MNHEY and SMNVEV (reference sequence). V was shortened by 11 bases and J by 2 bases, with 13 bases between the two germline ends. CDR3 length equals 13 residues.

This rearrangement joins TRBV12-3 or TRBV12-4 to TRBJ1-2, with 8 positions matching TRBD1. This CDR3 contains 12 residues. The V gene end was trimmed by 6 bases and the J gene end by 7 bases; junction bases not matched to a gene: 4. The CDR3 nucleotides read TGTGCCAGCAGCTCGACAGGGGTTGGCTACACCTTC. Translated: CASSSTGVGYTF.

The chain has TRBV4-1 and TRBJ1-2; D might be TRBD1 (6 bases). Germline CDR1 MGHRA, CDR2 YSYEKL. Trimming pared 0 bases from V and 1 base from J, leaving 15 bases between. The CDR3 runs to 17 residues. The CDR3 DNA reads as TGCGCCAGCAGCCAAGATTTGGGGACACAGTTTAACTATGGCTACACCTTC. Protein sequence: CASSQDLGTQFNYGYTF.

V gene TRBV30 combines with J gene TRBJ2-7; no clear D gene. Trimming removed 4 bases from V and 2 bases from J, with 12 bases in between. This CDR3 comprises 13 residues. In germline, CDR1 is GTSNPN, CDR2 SVGIG (reference sequence). This CDR3 is CAWTQQRTYEQYF. For the CDR3, the DNA is TGTGCCTGGACGCAACAGAGAACCTACGAGCAGTACTTC.

V gene TRBV14 combines with J gene TRBJ1-2; 7 bases align to TRBD1. The CDR3 totals 15 residues. The germline V gene has CDR1 SGHDN and CDR2 FVKESK. The trim removed 1 base at V and 1 base at J, leaving 3 bases unmatched. The CDR3 region has the DNA TGTGCCAGCAGCCAAGCCGGGACAGATAACTATGGCTACACCTTC. Residues: CASSQAGTDNYGYTF.

The chain couples TRBV5-1 to TRBJ2-7, with 10 nucleotides matching TRBD2. The germline V gene encodes CDR1 SGHRS and CDR2 YFSETQ. The CDR3 contains 13 residues. The ends lost 7 bases at V and 4 bases at J; junction bases unmatched: 5. CDR3 amino acids: CASQVAGGYEQYF. The CDR3 DNA reads TGCGCCAGCCAAGTAGCGGGAGGTTACGAGCAGTACTTC.

V usage is TRBV2 and J usage is TRBJ1-5; D is possibly TRBD1 (6 bases). CDR1 SNHLY and CDR2 FYNNEI come from the germline V gene. The CDR3 is made up of 12 amino acids. With 6 bases removed from V and 6 bases from J, the gap between germline ends came to 9 bases. The CDR3 here is CASRGAGQPQHF. The CDR3 DNA reads TGTGCCAGCAGGGGGGCAGGTCAGCCCCAGCATTTT.

This clone appeared a single time. The V and J genes are TRBV11-2 and TRBJ2-1; maybe TRBD2 (5 bases). Germline assignment: CDR1 SGHAT and CDR2 FQNNGV. V was pared by 8 bases and J by 0 bases, with 14 bases between. The CDR3 runs 15 residues. The CDR3 sequence is CASGPRSGSYNEQFF. In DNA, the CDR3 is TGTGCCAGCGGCCCTCGGAGCGGCTCCTACAATGAGCAGTTCTTC.

The gene calls are TRBV18 and TRBJ2-1, with TRBD1 matching over 9 bases. The CDR3 length is 14 residues. CDR1 and CDR2 (germline): KGHSH, LQKENI. After removal of 5 bases from V and 2 bases from J, the junction contained 1 base not matched to a gene. The CDR3 reads CASSGTGTYNEQFF. CDR3 sequence (DNA): TGTGCCAGCTCAGGGACAGGGACCTACAATGAGCAGTTCTTC.

V and J are TRBV4-1 and TRBJ2-1; 8 nucleotides match TRBD2. Germline lookup yields CDR1 MGHRA and CDR2 YSYEKL. CDR3 size: 16 residues. Unmatched junction bases numbered 6, after V lost 0 bases and J lost 5 bases. The CDR3 DNA sequence: TGCGCCAGCAGCCAAGACCAGCGGGAGTATAACAATGAGCAGTTCTTC. Its translation: CASSQDQREYNNEQFF.

CDR3 residues: CASTGQLEETQYF. DNA for the CDR3: TGTGCCAGTACAGGACAGCTAGAAGAGACCCAGTACTTC. This rearrangement joins TRBV19 to TRBJ2-5; maybe TRBD1 (6 bases). The germline gives CDR1 LNHDA, CDR2 SQIVND (reference sequence). The CDR3 sequence is 13 residues long. The V gene lost 7 bases and the J gene lost 3 bases, with 12 bases spanning the gap.

The rearrangement uses TRBV11-2 and TRBJ2-5; 11 bases line up with TRBD1. Germline V CDR1 and CDR2: SGHAT, FQNNGV. The CDR3 is made up of 17 amino acids. V lost 5 bases and J lost 2; bases outside the gene matches: 10. This CDR3 reads CASSKEPGQGGQETQYF. The CDR3 nucleotides are TGTGCCAGCAGCAAAGAACCGGGACAGGGGGGGCAAGAGACCCAGTACTTC.

CDR3 sequence reads: CASSLSQGTGTEAFF. Written as DNA, the CDR3 is TGTGCCAGCAGTTTATCACAGGGGACGGGCACTGAAGCTTTCTTT. The chain has TRBV27 and TRBJ1-1; 7 nucleotides agree with TRBD1. Germline assignment: CDR1 MNHEY and CDR2 SMNVEV (reference sequence). Trimming at V came to 0 bases and at J to 4 bases, leaving 5 bases not matched to a gene. This CDR3 has 15 amino acids.

The chain uses TRBV6-1 and TRBJ2-5, with 8 bases aligning to TRBD2. The V and J ends lost 2 bases and 4 bases, in that order; junction bases with no gene match: 12. From germline, CDR1 is MNHNS and CDR2 SASEGT. CDR3 length equals 17 residues. The CDR3 nucleotides are TGTGCCAGCAGTGAATTCCCCCAAGGGCTAGCGGGAGAGACCCAGTACTTC. Its protein product is CASSEFPQGLAGETQYF.

This rearrangement joins TRBV9 to TRBJ2-7; 8 bases agree with TRBD1. The CDR3 runs 14 residues. V lost 4 bases, J lost 3 bases, and 6 bases stayed unmatched. Germline CDR1 SGDLS, CDR2 YYNGEE. The CDR3 sequence: CASSPSGTGYEQYF. DNA for the CDR3: TGTGCCAGCAGCCCCTCCGGGACAGGCTACGAGCAGTACTTC.

CDR3: CASSGDSSYEQYF. CDR3 sequence (DNA): TGTGCCAGTAGCGGGGATAGCTCCTACGAGCAGTACTTC. The chain has TRBV27 and TRBJ2-7, with TRBD2 matching 8 bases. This CDR3 is built from 13 residues. CDR1 is MNHEY, CDR2 SMNVEV, per germline (reference sequence). Trimming took 9 bases from V and 0 from J; bases not matched to a gene: 4.

The chain employs TRBV3-1 (or the pseudogene TRBV3-2) and TRBJ2-3, with 11 bases lining up with TRBD2. The V gene's germline CDR1 is LGHDT and CDR2 YNNKEL (reference sequence). The length of the CDR3 is 18 residues. J was trimmed by 2 bases and V by 1 base; bases with no gene match: 8. CDR3 nucleotides: TGTGCCAGCAGCCAAGGACGGCTAGCGGGAGGTTACACAGATACGCAGTATTTT. This encodes CASSQGRLAGGYTDTQYF.

This chain uses TRBV9 with TRBJ1-2; D not resolved. The germline V and J ends were trimmed by 0 bases and 4 bases, with 10 bases remaining between them. The CDR3 covers 14 residues. CDR1 SGDLS and CDR2 YYNGEE come from the germline V gene. The CDR3 DNA sequence: TGTGCCAGCAGCGTAGTAGCAGATGCCTATGGCTACACCTTC. Encoded protein: CASSVVADAYGYTF.

The V call is TRBV6-5, the J call TRBJ2-7, with D perhaps TRBD1 (5 bases). This CDR3 comprises 13 residues. The ends were cut back, 2 bases at V and 7 bases at J, with 12 bases in the middle. Germline-derived CDR1 and CDR2 are MNHEY and SVGAGI. As DNA, the CDR3 is TGTGCCAGCAGTTACGGGGCAGGCGGAGAGCAGTACTTC. Protein: CASSYGAGGEQYF.

The chain uses TRBV12-5 and TRBJ2-3; 10 bases map to TRBD2. The CDR3 has 17 residues. CDR1 is LGHNT, CDR2 FRNRAP, per germline. Unmatched junction bases numbered 7, after V lost 0 bases and J lost 4 bases. CDR3 DNA sequence: TGTGCTAGTGGTTTGGTTATAGCGGGAGGCCTGGCAGATACGCAGTATTTT. Amino acids: CASGLVIAGGLADTQYF. Full variable domain (remainder filled in from reference TRBV12-5 and TRBJ2-3): DARVTQTPRHKVTEMGQEVTMRCQPILGHNTVFWYRQTMMQGLELLAYFRNRAPLDDSGMPKDRFSAEMPDATLATLKIQPSEPRDSAVYFCASGLVIAGGLADTQYFGPGTRLTVL.

The chain joins TRBV15 to TRBJ1-4; D gene unclear. The CDR3 runs to 18 residues. With 0 bases removed from V and 0 bases from J, the gap between germline ends came to 14 bases. Germline V lookup: CDR1 LNHNV, CDR2 YYDKDF (reference sequence). The CDR3 DNA follows: TGTGCCACCAGCAGAGAGGTACGGGTGGTTGCAACTAATGAAAAACTGTTTTTT. Translating it yields CATSREVRVVATNEKLFF. The variable domain in full, completed from reference TRBV15 and TRBJ1-4, reads DAMVIQNPRYQVTQFGKPVTLSCSQTLNHNVMYWYQQKSSQAPKLLFHYYDKDFNNEADTPDNFQSRRPNTSFCFLDIRSPGLGDTAMYLCATSREVRVVATNEKLFFGSGTQLSVL.

This chain uses TRBV13 with TRBJ2-1; maybe TRBD2 (6 bases). The CDR3 is 14 residues long. The germline gives CDR1 PRHDT, CDR2 FYEKMQ (reference sequence). Trimming took off 5 bases at V and 3 bases at J, with 11 bases between the two ends. CDR3 DNA sequence: TGTGCCAGCAGCCGCAAGACTAGCTACAATGAGCAGTTCTTC. Amino acids: CASSRKTSYNEQFF.

This chain joins TRBV11-3 and TRBJ2-4; 7 positions agree with TRBD1. The CDR3 covers 15 residues. V lost 1 base, J lost 8 bases, and 8 bases stayed unmatched. Germline loops: CDR1 SGHNT, CDR2 YENEEA. The CDR3 is CASSLGRQGYDIQYF. DNA for the CDR3: TGTGCCAGCAGCTTAGGCCGACAGGGTTATGACATTCAGTACTTC.

The V and J genes are TRBV15 and TRBJ1-4; 8 bases line up with TRBD1. J lost 5 bases, V lost 3 bases, and 5 bases had no gene match. The CDR3 contains 15 residues. The germline V gene has CDR1 LNHNV and CDR2 YYDKDF (reference sequence). The CDR3 sequence: CATSRSTGVNEKLFF. The CDR3 DNA reads TGTGCCACCAGCAGGTCGACAGGGGTCAATGAAAAACTGTTTTTT.